The 27 T cell receptor beta chains below come from one sample, sequenced in a study of T cell responses to AZD1222 COVID-19 vaccine. The method was immunoSEQ multiplex PCR; TCRdb's version includes in-frame clones alone and lacks a portion of them. The sample gives 150,000 to 200,000 clones, just over 85% of which show up once; around a tenth is in the top ten. The sample here was peripheral blood, taken 28 days after the second AZD1222 dose. The receptors come from an adult who received the AZD1222 COVID-19 vaccine.

The V call is TRBV7-9, the J call TRBJ2-6, with 9 bases that match TRBD1. The CDR3 covers 18 residues. Germline CDR1 is SEHNR and CDR2 is FQNEAQ (reference sequence). Trimming cost V 3 bases and J 0 bases; bases outside gene matches: 6. The DNA of the CDR3 is TGTGCCAGCAGCTTTAATTCGGGACAGGGCTCTGGGGCCAACGTCCTGACTTTC. Its protein product is CASSFNSGQGSGANVLTF. Full variable domain (remainder filled in from reference TRBV7-9 and TRBJ2-6): DTGVSQNPRHKITKRGQNVTFRCDPISEHNRLYWYRQTLGQGPEFLTYFQNEAQLEKSRLLSDRFSAERPKGSFSTLEIQRTEQGDSAMYLCASSFNSGQGSGANVLTFGAGSRLTVL.

This clone was seen more than once but under ten times. The V and J genes are TRBV3-1 (or the pseudogene TRBV3-2) and TRBJ1-2; tentative D call: TRBD1 (5 bases). This CDR3 spans 13 amino acids. V lost 6 bases and J 8 bases, leaving 16 bases between the germline ends. The germline V gene has CDR1 LGHDT and CDR2 YNNKEL (reference sequence). CDR3 sequence: CASSFGTRMGYTF. CDR3 DNA sequence: TGTGCCAGCAGTTTCGGGACGCGGATGGGCTACACCTTC.

A few counts support this clone. This sequence joins TRBV28 and TRBJ2-1, with 13 bases identical to TRBD2. Germline-derived CDR1 and CDR2 are MDHEN and SYDVKM. The V and J ends lost 8 bases and 9 bases, in that order; junction bases with no gene match: 7. The CDR3 has 14 residues. This CDR3 is CASALLAGGPEQFF. DNA for the CDR3: TGTGCCAGCGCTCTACTAGCGGGGGGGCCTGAGCAGTTCTTC.

In its sample, this clone was seen once. The chain joins TRBV18 to TRBJ1-2; 9 bases agree with TRBD1. Per germline, CDR1 KGHSH and CDR2 LQKENI. The CDR3 loop spans 15 amino acids. V lost 1 base, J lost 6 bases, and 6 bases stayed unmatched. The CDR3 sequence is CASSPQIQGANGYTF. DNA of the CDR3: TGTGCCAGCTCACCACAAATACAGGGGGCTAATGGCTACACCTTC.

The J gene is TRBJ2-7, the V gene TRBV30, with D unresolved. The ends were cut back, 0 bases at V and 9 bases at J, with 6 bases in the middle. The CDR3 totals 10 residues. Germline CDR1 is GTSNPN and CDR2 is SVGIG (reference sequence). CDR3 residues: CAWSVGTQYF. The CDR3 region has the DNA TGTGCCTGGAGTGTCGGTACGCAGTACTTC.

This clone was seen a single time. V and J are TRBV10-1 and TRBJ2-3; D possibly corresponds to TRBD2 (5 bases). This CDR3 spans 14 amino acids. CDR1 is WNHNN, CDR2 SYGVQD, per germline (reference sequence). V was shortened by 3 bases and J by 2 bases, with 9 bases between the two germline ends. The CDR3 region is CASSDQRYTDTQYF. CDR3 sequence (DNA): TGCGCCAGCAGTGATCAGCGGTACACAGATACGCAGTATTTT.

The chain uses TRBV19 and TRBJ2-7; 9 bases map to TRBD1. V shed 7 bases and J 0 bases; nucleotides not matched to a gene: 7. Germline CDR1 reads LNHDA; CDR2 reads SQIVND (reference sequence). The CDR3 runs 15 residues. This CDR3 reads CASKTSTGGSYEQYF. The CDR3 coding sequence is TGTGCCAGTAAAACTTCGACAGGGGGCTCCTACGAGCAGTACTTC.

The V and J genes are TRBV5-1 and TRBJ2-2, with TRBD1 matching over 9 bases. The trim removed 4 bases at V and 5 bases at J, leaving 6 bases unmatched. From germline, CDR1 is SGHRS and CDR2 YFSETQ. The CDR3 runs 15 residues. The CDR3 loop reads CASSTGTGRTGELFF. The DNA for the CDR3 is TGCGCCAGCAGCACCGGGACAGGGCGGACCGGGGAGCTGTTTTTT.

With regard to this clone: An end of the junction differs from the germline gene, which may be a read error. This chain connects TRBV3-1 (or the pseudogene TRBV3-2) to TRBJ2-1; 10 positions match TRBD2. CDR1 and CDR2 from the germline V gene are LGHDT and YNNKEL (reference sequence). The CDR3 totals 15 residues. CDR3 sequence reads: CASSKERGGYNEQFF. The CDR3 DNA is TGTGCCAGCAGCAAAGAGCGGGGGGGTTACAATGAGCAGTTCTTC.

The chain couples TRBV6-2 or TRBV6-3 to TRBJ2-1, with 11 bases that match TRBD2. V lost 4 bases, J lost 10 bases, and 9 bases stayed unmatched. Germline V gives CDR1 MNHEY, CDR2 SVGEGT. This CDR3 comprises 15 residues. In nucleotides, the CDR3 is TGTGCCAGCAGTTTGACTAGCGGGGCACTAGCCGAGCAGTTCTTC. Translation gives CASSLTSGALAEQFF.

In the case of this clone: The same CDR3 is also encoded by other DNA sequences in this sample. The V call is TRBV5-1, the J call TRBJ1-2, with unresolved D. V lost 0 bases and J 0 bases, leaving 9 bases between the germline ends. This CDR3 region has 15 residues. CDR1 is SGHRS, CDR2 YFSETQ, per germline. The CDR3 coding sequence is TGCGCCAGCAGCTTGGCCGGGGAAGCTAACTATGGCTACACCTTC. Its protein is CASSLAGEANYGYTF.

The chain combines TRBV7-2 with TRBJ2-1; D call uncertain. The CDR3 totals 15 residues. V dropped 7 bases and J dropped 1 base, with 14 bases sitting between them. Germline-derived CDR1 and CDR2 are SGHTA and FQGNSA. The CDR3: CASIPHDKSYNEQFF. Here the CDR3 DNA reads TGTGCCAGCATACCCCATGACAAGTCCTACAATGAGCAGTTCTTC.

The gene calls are TRBV15 and TRBJ1-2; 10 bases match TRBD1. In germline, CDR1 is LNHNV, CDR2 YYDKDF (reference sequence). V lost 1 base to trimming and J lost 4 bases; unmatched junction nucleotides: 12. This CDR3 spans 18 amino acids. As DNA, the CDR3 is TGTGCCACCAGCAGAGCCGGGACAGGGGCCCTACAGCTCTATGGCTACACCTTC. Its protein product is CATSRAGTGALQLYGYTF.

The V call is TRBV27, the J call TRBJ2-7, with D tentatively TRBD1 (7 bases). Germline V gene data show CDR1 as MNHEY and CDR2 as SMNVEV (reference sequence). V lost 6 bases, J lost 5 bases, and 17 bases lay in between. The length of the CDR3 is 14 residues. The CDR3: CASSVPGGRNEQYF. CDR3 coding DNA: TGTGCCAGCAGCGTGCCAGGGGGGCGGAACGAGCAGTACTTC.

This chain joins TRBV5-4 and TRBJ1-6; no firm D call. V lost 1 base, J lost 10 bases, and 6 bases lay in between. CDR1 SGHNT and CDR2 YYREEE come from the germline V gene (reference sequence). The CDR3 length is 12 residues. The CDR3 here is CASSLSGSPLHF. The DNA of the CDR3 is TGTGCCAGCAGCTTGAGCGGGTCACCCCTCCACTTT.

The chain is built from TRBV5-1 and TRBJ2-3; D is undetermined. Trimming stripped 4 bases from V and 1 base from J, with 16 bases between. The CDR3 contains 16 residues. Per the germline V gene, CDR1 is SGHRS and CDR2 is YFSETQ. In DNA, the CDR3 is TGCGCCAGCAGCACTGGAAGGTCTGGGGGCACAGATACGCAGTATTTT. This codes for CASSTGRSGGTDTQYF.

This chain joins TRBV30 and TRBJ1-1; D unclear. CDR3 length: 11 amino acids. The germline gives CDR1 GTSNPN, CDR2 SVGIG (reference sequence). Deletions cut 3 bases from V and 6 bases from J, with 8 bases between. CDR3 residues: CAWSLRAEAFF. CDR3 sequence (DNA): TGTGCCTGGAGCCTCCGGGCTGAAGCTTTCTTT.

V gene TRBV3-1 (or the pseudogene TRBV3-2) combines with J gene TRBJ2-3, with TRBD2 identical over 9 bases. The germline CDR1 and CDR2 sequences are LGHDT and YNNKEL (reference sequence). The length of the CDR3 is 17 residues. The junction had 8 bases not matched to a gene; V was cut back by 4 bases and J by 0 bases. CDR3 in amino acids: CASSPPIAGASTDTQYF. The CDR3 bases are TGTGCCAGCAGCCCCCCTATAGCGGGGGCTAGCACAGATACGCAGTATTTT.

The V and J genes are TRBV2 and TRBJ2-7, with D unclear. V was shortened by 3 bases and J by 2 bases, with 11 bases between the two germline ends. Germline CDR1 and CDR2: SNHLY and FYNNEI. This CDR3 is built from 14 residues. The chain's CDR3 is CASSDFRMPYEQYF. The CDR3 DNA is TGTGCCAGCAGTGATTTCAGGATGCCCTACGAGCAGTACTTC.

The chain carries TRBV9 and TRBJ2-3; no firm D call. The CDR3 consists of 15 residues. CDR1 and CDR2 from the germline V gene are SGDLS and YYNGEE. Trimming shortened V by 1 base and J by 2 bases, and 11 bases separated the two germline ends. CDR3 region: CASSVSQRNTDTQYF. The CDR3 DNA follows: TGTGCCAGCAGCGTATCTCAACGCAACACAGATACGCAGTATTTT.

The rearrangement joins TRBV15 to TRBJ2-3; 8 bases match TRBD2. Germline V gene lookup returns CDR1 LNHNV and CDR2 YYDKDF (reference sequence). Germline trimming cut 2 bases from V and 2 bases from J; bases unmatched to any gene: 6. This CDR3 is built from 16 residues. This CDR3 is CATSRTLAGHTDTQYF. The CDR3 region has the DNA TGTGCCACCAGCAGAACCTTAGCGGGGCACACAGATACGCAGTATTTT.

This chain links TRBV19 with TRBJ1-2, with D perhaps TRBD1 (5 bases). Germline CDR1 is LNHDA and CDR2 is SQIVND (reference sequence). The V and J ends lost 6 bases and 2 bases respectively, with 10 bases between them. The CDR3 covers 13 residues. CDR3 DNA sequence: TGTGCCAGTAGGAAAGACAGCAACTATGGCTACACCTTC. Encoded protein: CASRKDSNYGYTF.

V usage is TRBV7-2 and J usage is TRBJ1-2; 9 positions match TRBD1. The CDR3 runs 16 residues. Unmatched junction bases numbered 13, after V lost 11 bases and J lost 0 bases. Per the germline V gene, CDR1 is SGHTA and CDR2 is FQGNSA. The CDR3 nucleotides read TGTGCCGGCCCAGAAAGGACAGGGGATACTAACTATGGCTACACCTTC. It is translated as CAGPERTGDTNYGYTF.

The chain carries TRBV6-2 or TRBV6-3 and TRBJ2-7; 7 bases are shared with TRBD1. Trimming cost V 5 bases and J 0 bases; bases outside gene matches: 7. From germline, CDR1 is MNHEY and CDR2 SVGEGT. The CDR3 has 15 residues. CDR3: CASSPPGQSSYEQYF. The CDR3 DNA reads TGTGCCAGCAGTCCCCCGGGACAGAGCTCCTACGAGCAGTACTTC.

The chain links TRBV15 to TRBJ2-5; D may correspond to TRBD1 or TRBD2 (5 bases each). The germline gives CDR1 LNHNV, CDR2 YYDKDF (reference sequence). V gave up 2 bases and J gave up 3 bases, with 10 bases separating them. CDR3 size: 14 residues. CDR3 amino acids: CATSRPGTEETQYF. CDR3 coding DNA: TGTGCCACCAGCAGACCCGGGACCGAAGAGACCCAGTACTTC.

This clone was counted once. The chain joins TRBV28 to TRBJ1-2; TRBD1 is a possible D gene (5 bases). Germline CDR1 and CDR2: MDHEN and SYDVKM. Trimming took 5 bases from V and 4 from J, leaving 11 bases between them. This CDR3 is 13 amino acids long. CDR3: CASSTQALYGYTF. CDR3 nucleotide sequence: TGTGCCAGCAGTACACAGGCACTCTATGGCTACACCTTC.

This clone was counted only a few times. The chain links TRBV2 to TRBJ1-1; possibly TRBD1 for D (5 bases). CDR1 SNHLY and CDR2 FYNNEI come from the germline V gene. The CDR3 covers 12 residues. Trimming removed 9 bases at V and 2 bases at J, with 10 bases between. Here the CDR3 reads CASCWGNTEAFF. Here the CDR3 DNA reads TGTGCCAGTTGTTGGGGCAACACTGAAGCTTTCTTT.